The T cell receptor beta chain described here comes from a study of blood T cell repertoires in COVID-19. Looking at the study overall: Whether acute or convalescent, the COVID-19 samples came from the United States, Italy and Spain. Sample material is recorded as cDNA or gDNA derived from T cells, B-cell-depleted T cells, or PBMCs.

This clone was observed a single time. Original processing methods: Quantification of nucleated cells was approximated via reference gene primer amplification. Sequencing was performed with immunoSEQ multiplex PCR; in TCRdb, only in-frame clones are kept and a portion is missing. The D gene and trimming were derived from the DNA, and the V and J assignments and clone size from that table. The sample carries approximately 150,000 clones, approximately 88% recorded once. The CDR3 loop spans 17 amino acids. This receptor was obtained from a human donor in a cohort sampled during active COVID-19. This chain joins TRBV21-1 and TRBJ1-2. TRBV21-1 is a pseudogene locus. The sequenced sample was peripheral blood. The CDR3 sequence: CASTLGRSGTGGYGYTF. CDR3 sequence (DNA): TGTGCCAGCACCCTAGGAAGATCTGGCACCGGGGGCTATGGCTACACCTTC.